The clone carrying this T cell receptor (beta chain) was seen more than once but under ten times. Its antigen remains unidentified. This could be a read error, since a much larger clone is one nucleotide away. The data originate from a study of beta chain features in type 1 diabetes. Findings of the study overall: Shortening that was moderate but significant affected the TCRB CDR3s of Type 1 diabetes patients in all four CD4+ subsets. Sampled from patients, naive, central memory and Treg TCRB repertoires appeared more similar than those sampled from healthy donors.

CDR1 is MDHEN and CDR2 is SYDVKM in the germline V gene. The V end lost 6 bases, the J end lost 4 bases, and 4 bases lay between the germline ends. The CDR3 is 11 amino acids. The isolated RNA, all of it, was reverse transcribed, so expressed TCRB transcripts were what got sequenced. The table came from immunoSEQ multiplex PCR; TCRdb's copy has only in-frame clones and leaves some out. Among some 130,000 clones listed, 9% were seen once. The sequenced sample consisted of central memory CD4+ T cells from blood. The J gene is TRBJ2-1, the V gene TRBV28, with D hard to call. The sequence was obtained from a man aged 30 to 39 with type 1 diabetes. This CDR3 is CASSQYNEQFF. The CDR3, as DNA: TGTGCCAGCAGCCAGTACAATGAGCAGTTCTTC.